The 29 T cell receptor beta chains given below trace back to one sample, sequenced in a study of CD8 T cells in Susac syndrome (dated by TCRdb to between 2018 and 2021). Libraries were constructed by the immunoSEQ multiplex PCR assay. RNA was extracted using the RNeasy kit, and about 0.5 to 1 microgram was reverse transcribed with random hexamers. Starting from the raw public reads, TCRdb applied fastp trimming at Q25, assembled clones with MiXCR and retained in-frame beta chains. When rows share a CDR3 protein, they turn into one entry using the most common DNA and genes. A total of about 300,000 distinct CDR3 sequences appear in this sample, over 75% of them only once. Under 0.2% of the sample lies in the top ten. Sample: CD8+ T cells from PBMCs. The origin of the receptors is a human donor with multiple sclerosis.

This clonotype showed up just a few times. The chain uses TRBV7-3 and TRBJ2-2; D is unclear. The ends were cut back, 4 bases at V and 2 bases at J, with 2 bases in the middle. Germline CDR1 SGHTA, CDR2 FQGTGA. CDR3 length: 12 residues. CDR3 DNA sequence: TGTGCCAGCAGCTCAAACACCGGGGAGCTGTTTTTT. Amino acids: CASSSNTGELFF. The full variable domain, its missing parts supplied by reference TRBV7-3 and TRBJ2-2, is GAGVSQTPSNKVTEKGKYVELRCDPISGHTALYWYRQSLGQGPEFLIYFQGTGAADDSGLPNDRFFAVRPEGSVSTLKIQRTERGDSAVYLCASSSNTGELFFGEGSRLTVL.

The chain carries TRBV7-9 and TRBJ1-4, with 7 bases fitting TRBD1. Germline V CDR1 and CDR2: SEHNR, FQNEAQ (reference sequence). This CDR3 region has 14 residues. Trimming removed 0 bases from V and 6 bases from J; junction bases left unmatched: 1. The DNA of the CDR3 is TGTGCCAGCAGCTTAGCGACAGGGTATGAAAAACTGTTTTTT. Translating it yields CASSLATGYEKLFF.

The J gene is TRBJ2-5, the V gene TRBV7-2; 9 nucleotides line up with TRBD2. Germline assignment: CDR1 SGHTA and CDR2 FQGNSA. The CDR3 runs 15 residues. With 5 bases clipped from V and 2 bases from J, the junction kept 6 bases outside the gene matches. In DNA, the CDR3 is TGTGCCAGCAGCCCCAGCGGGGGGCGTCAAGAGACCCAGTACTTC. Encoded protein: CASSPSGGRQETQYF.

V is TRBV19 and J is TRBJ1-1; D is possibly TRBD1 (5 bases). The CDR3 has 12 amino acids. Between the trimmed V and J ends, which lost 6 bases and 7 bases, there was a span of 12 bases. Germline-derived CDR1 and CDR2 are LNHDA and SQIVND (reference sequence). The CDR3 is CASSPGTVEAFF. The CDR3 bases are TGTGCCAGTAGCCCCGGGACTGTTGAAGCTTTCTTT.

The chain combines TRBV6-5 with TRBJ1-1, with 8 nucleotides matching TRBD1. Germline V CDR1 and CDR2: MNHEY, SVGAGI. The V gene end was trimmed by 6 bases and the J gene end by 4 bases; junction bases not matched to a gene: 7. The CDR3 runs 14 residues. DNA for the CDR3: TGTGCCAGCAGCCAAGGACAGGGTGGCACTGAAGCTTTCTTT. Encoded protein: CASSQGQGGTEAFF.

CDR3 loop: CASSHGTQPQHF. In DNA, the CDR3 is TGTGCCAGCAGTCACGGGACCCAGCCCCAGCATTTT. This chain joins TRBV6-2 or TRBV6-3 and TRBJ1-5; weak D call: TRBD1 (5 bases). Germline CDR1 is MNHEY and CDR2 is SVGEGT. The CDR3 loop spans 12 amino acids. V lost 5 bases and J lost 7, with 9 bases in between.

The rearrangement joins TRBV29-1 to TRBJ2-7; tentatively, D is TRBD1 (6 bases). Germline loops: CDR1 SQVTM, CDR2 ANQGSEA. V was shortened by 6 bases and J by 1 base, with 10 bases between the two germline ends. There are 12 residues in the CDR3. The CDR3 bases are TGCAGCGTAAGTCAGGGGTCCTACGAGCAGTACTTC. It translates to CSVSQGSYEQYF.

The V call is TRBV20-1, the J call TRBJ1-4, with TRBD1 matching 10 bases. Trimming at V came to 5 bases and at J to 8 bases, leaving 2 bases not matched to a gene. In germline, CDR1 is DFQATT, CDR2 SNEGSKA (reference sequence). The CDR3 covers 12 residues. The CDR3 nucleotides read TGCAGTGCTTGGACAGGGGGGGAAAAACTGTTTTTT. The encoded protein is CSAWTGGEKLFF.

The chain has TRBV15 and TRBJ2-5, with 9 bases fitting TRBD2. V lost 6 bases and J lost 1; bases outside the gene matches: 9. Germline CDR1 and CDR2: LNHNV and YYDKDF (reference sequence). The CDR3 sequence is 16 residues long. Here the CDR3 DNA reads TGTGCCACCAGTACTGGAAGCGGGGGGATCCAAGAGACCCAGTACTTC. Protein: CATSTGSGGIQETQYF.

J is TRBJ2-6 and V is TRBV13; 9 bases line up with TRBD2. Germline V CDR1 and CDR2: PRHDT, FYEKMQ (reference sequence). The J segment lost 1 base and the V segment lost 8 bases, leaving 9 bases of the junction unmatched. There are 17 residues in the CDR3. The CDR3 loop is CASRNPLAGSGANVLTF. In nucleotides, the CDR3 is TGTGCCAGCCGAAACCCCCTAGCGGGATCTGGGGCCAACGTCCTGACTTTC.

Of note for this clonotype: Germline and junction disagree at one end, which may indicate a read error. This rearrangement joins TRBV11-2 to TRBJ2-7; tentative D call: TRBD1 (6 bases). The CDR3 consists of 13 residues. Germline CDR1 reads SGHAT; CDR2 reads FQNNGV. CDR3: CASSLGTYPDRHF. The CDR3 DNA sequence: TGTGCCAGCAGCTTAGGAACCTACCCGGACAGACACTTC.

This clonotype turned up a few times. The chain combines TRBV11-3 with TRBJ2-3, with 12 bases matching TRBD1. After removal of 3 bases from V and 6 bases from J, the junction contained 4 bases not matched to a gene. CDR1 and CDR2 from the germline V gene are SGHNT and YENEEA. The CDR3 is made up of 15 amino acids. The CDR3 nucleotides read TGTGCCAGCAGCTTCGGGACAGGGGGCCGGGATACGCAGTATTTT. Translation gives CASSFGTGGRDTQYF. Variable domain in full (rest from reference TRBV11-3 and TRBJ2-3): EAGVVQSPRYKIIEKKQPVAFWCNPISGHNTLYWYLQNLGQGPELLIRYENEEAVDDSQLPKDRFSAERLKGVDSTLKIQPAELGDSAVYLCASSFGTGGRDTQYFGPGTRLTVL.

The J gene is TRBJ2-5, the V gene TRBV27, with D hard to call. This CDR3 region has 13 residues. Trimming stripped 5 bases from V and 7 bases from J, with 14 bases between. From germline, CDR1 is MNHEY and CDR2 SMNVEV (reference sequence). CDR3 sequence: CASSTTLDGTQYF. The CDR3 DNA reads TGTGCCAGCAGTACAACTCTCGATGGGACCCAGTACTTC.

V and J are TRBV25-1 and TRBJ2-1; D unresolved. The V and J ends lost 1 base and 15 bases respectively, with 10 bases between them. This CDR3 contains 11 residues. The V gene's germline CDR1 is MGHDK and CDR2 SYGVNS. The CDR3 nucleotides are TGTGCCAGCAGTGAATCTCGAAGTAGGTTCTTC. As protein: CASSESRSRFF.

The genes are TRBV30 and TRBJ2-7; 10 bases line up with TRBD2. Germline V CDR1 and CDR2: GTSNPN, SVGIG (reference sequence). V shed 8 bases and J 0 bases; nucleotides not matched to a gene: 4. CDR3 length: 13 amino acids. The DNA for the CDR3 is TGTGCCGGGACTAGCGAGGACTCCTACGAGCAGTACTTC. It translates to CAGTSEDSYEQYF.

In DNA form, the CDR3 reads TGCGCCAGCAGCCAAGAAACTAGCGGGTATGGGTACGAGCAGTACTTC. Its translation: CASSQETSGYGYEQYF. This chain links TRBV4-1 with TRBJ2-7, with 9 bases fitting TRBD2. Trimming removed 0 bases from V and 4 bases from J; junction bases left unmatched: 7. The germline V gene encodes CDR1 MGHRA and CDR2 YSYEKL. This CDR3 region has 16 residues.

The V gene is TRBV9, the J gene TRBJ2-5, with D hard to call. The germline V and J ends were trimmed by 4 bases and 4 bases, with 17 bases remaining between them. There are 15 residues in the CDR3. Per germline, CDR1 SGDLS and CDR2 YYNGEE. The CDR3 is CASSPHWAMGETQYF. The DNA of the CDR3 is TGTGCCAGCAGCCCCCACTGGGCCATGGGAGAGACCCAGTACTTC.

The chain uses TRBV6-5 and TRBJ1-6, with a weak D call TRBD1 (5 bases). The V end was cut by 4 bases, the J end by 8 bases, with 12 bases between. The CDR3 totals 14 residues. CDR1 is MNHEY and CDR2 is SVGAGI in the germline V gene. The CDR3, as DNA: TGTGCCAGCAGTTCTGAGGGACTCTATTCACCCCTCCACTTT. Translation gives CASSSEGLYSPLHF.

The J gene is TRBJ2-1, the V gene TRBV20-1; TRBD2 matches at 10 bases. With 3 bases clipped from V and 8 bases from J, the junction kept 10 bases outside the gene matches. Germline CDR1 is DFQATT and CDR2 is SNEGSKA (reference sequence). This CDR3 comprises 15 residues. The CDR3 loop reads CSASPSGRAVYEQFF. Written as DNA, the CDR3 is TGCAGTGCTAGTCCGAGCGGGAGGGCCGTGTATGAGCAGTTCTTC.

This clonotype was detected only once. J is TRBJ2-1 and V is TRBV12-3 or TRBV12-4; the match to TRBD2 covers 7 bases. V shed 3 bases and J 4 bases; nucleotides not matched to a gene: 6. The CDR3 consists of 15 residues. For the CDR3, the DNA is TGTGCCAGCAGTTTTGCTCGGCGGGGGTACAATGAGCAGTTCTTC. Its protein is CASSFARRGYNEQFF.

J is TRBJ1-1 and V is TRBV20-1; D ambiguous. There are 13 residues in the CDR3. V shed 0 bases and J shed 4 bases, with 9 bases lying between them. From germline, CDR1 is DFQATT and CDR2 SNEGSKA (reference sequence). CDR3 nucleotides: TGCAGTGCTAGAGATCTTATGGGCACTGAAGCTTTCTTT. The encoded protein is CSARDLMGTEAFF.

The chain employs TRBV6-4 and TRBJ2-2, with D perhaps matching TRBD1 or TRBD2 (5 bases each). Deletions cut 3 bases from V and 2 bases from J, with 13 bases between. Germline CDR1 MRHNA, CDR2 SNTAGT. The CDR3 is made up of 16 amino acids. CDR3 residues: CASSETGQGNTGELFF. CDR3 in DNA: TGTGCCAGCAGTGAAACGGGGCAGGGAAACACCGGGGAGCTGTTTTTT.

The CDR3 coding sequence is TGTGCCAGCAGTGAAGAGGCTAGCGGCCACAATGAGCAGTTCTTC. Translated: CASSEEASGHNEQFF. This rearrangement joins TRBV6-1 to TRBJ2-1; 7 bases are shared with TRBD2. J gave up 5 bases and V 1 base, and 5 bases lay outside the gene matches. In germline, CDR1 is MNHNS, CDR2 SASEGT. CDR3 length: 15 amino acids.

The chain joins TRBV21-1 to TRBJ2-7; the table names TRBD1, a call not compared with the DNA. TRBV21-1 is a listed pseudogene. This CDR3 is 14 amino acids long. The DNA of the CDR3 is TGTGCCAGTTTCTTCAGGGGGCCCTCCTACGAGCAGTACTTC. This encodes CASFFRGPSYEQYF.

This chain uses TRBV12-3 or TRBV12-4 with TRBJ2-1; D not resolved. The V end lost 3 bases, the J end lost 14 bases, and 26 bases lay between the germline ends. The CDR3 totals 16 residues. CDR3 sequence (DNA): TGTGCCAGCAGTTTTTCAGTCGCGGCCGCCCCTCTCAAAAAGTTCTTC. Protein product: CASSFSVAAAPLKKFF.

The chain couples TRBV7-6 to TRBJ1-2, with D tentatively TRBD1 (6 bases). The CDR3 has 14 amino acids. V was trimmed by 5 bases and J by 6 bases, leaving 16 bases between them. The germline gives CDR1 SGHVS, CDR2 FNYEAQ. In DNA, the CDR3 is TGTGCCAGCAGCCTTGGGGCAGGGGATCATGGCTACACCTTC. Its protein is CASSLGAGDHGYTF.

This chain joins TRBV7-9 and TRBJ1-1; no definite D call. CDR1 is SEHNR, CDR2 FQNEAQ, per germline (reference sequence). CDR3 length: 18 amino acids. The ends were cut back, 3 bases at V and 1 base at J, with 21 bases in the middle. The CDR3 sequence is CASSFSPAARFRNTEAFF. DNA of the CDR3: TGTGCCAGCAGCTTTTCGCCTGCAGCGAGGTTCCGGAACACTGAAGCTTTCTTT.

This chain connects TRBV6-5 to TRBJ1-2, with D unclear. The CDR3 spans 17 residues. Trimming cost V 2 bases and J 0 bases, with 16 bases left between them. The germline gives CDR1 MNHEY, CDR2 SVGAGI. The CDR3 sequence is CASSYRRRDATNYGYTF. As DNA, the CDR3 is TGTGCCAGCAGTTACCGCCGACGCGATGCAACTAACTATGGCTACACCTTC.

The table lists this clonotype with a few counts. This rearrangement joins TRBV27 to TRBJ2-2; D ambiguous. Trimming left V 3 bases short and J 1 base short, with 6 bases between. Germline V lookup: CDR1 MNHEY, CDR2 SMNVEV (reference sequence). This CDR3 has 14 residues. DNA of the CDR3: TGTGCCAGCAGTTTTCGTGGGAACACCGGGGAGCTGTTTTTT. Translated, it gives CASSFRGNTGELFF.